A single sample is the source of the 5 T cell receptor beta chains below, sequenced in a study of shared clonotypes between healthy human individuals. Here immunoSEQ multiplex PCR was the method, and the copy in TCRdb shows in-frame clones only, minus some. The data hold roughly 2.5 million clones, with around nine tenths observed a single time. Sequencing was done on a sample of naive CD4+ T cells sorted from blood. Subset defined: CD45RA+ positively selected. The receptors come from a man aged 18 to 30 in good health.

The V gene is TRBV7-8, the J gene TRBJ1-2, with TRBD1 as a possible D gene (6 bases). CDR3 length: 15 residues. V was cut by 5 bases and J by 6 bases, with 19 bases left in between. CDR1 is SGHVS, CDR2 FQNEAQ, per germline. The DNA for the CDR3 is TGTGCCAGCAGCCCAATTCCAGGGGTGGGGAATGGCTACACCTTC. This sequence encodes CASSPIPGVGNGYTF.

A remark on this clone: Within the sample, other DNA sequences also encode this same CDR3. In DNA, the CDR3 is TGTGCCAGCTCACCAGGGACCGGCACTGAAGCTTTCTTT. It codes for CASSPGTGTEAFF. The chain recombines TRBV18 with TRBJ1-1; possibly TRBD1 for D (5 bases). The V and J ends lost 2 bases and 4 bases respectively, with 8 bases between them. CDR1 is KGHSH and CDR2 is LQKENI in the germline V gene. The CDR3 has 13 amino acids. The entire variable domain, with the rest obtained from reference TRBV18 and TRBJ1-1, is as follows: NAGVMQNPRHLVRRRGQEARLRCSPMKGHSHVYWYRQLPEEGLKFMVYLQKENIIDESGMPKERFSAEFPKEGPSILRIQQVVRGDSAAYFCASSPGTGTEAFFGQGTRLTVV.

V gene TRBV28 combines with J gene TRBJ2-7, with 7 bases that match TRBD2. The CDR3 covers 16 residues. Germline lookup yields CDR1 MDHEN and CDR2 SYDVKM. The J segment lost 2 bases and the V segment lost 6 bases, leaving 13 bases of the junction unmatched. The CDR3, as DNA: TGTGCCAGCAGCTTTCGTCGGGGGGTGACCACCTACGAGCAGTACTTC. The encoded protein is CASSFRRGVTTYEQYF.

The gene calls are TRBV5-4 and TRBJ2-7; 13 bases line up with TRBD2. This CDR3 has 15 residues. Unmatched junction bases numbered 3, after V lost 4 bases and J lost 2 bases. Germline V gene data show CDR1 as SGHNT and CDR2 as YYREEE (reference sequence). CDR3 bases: TGTGCCAGCAGCCGCGGACTAGCGGGGGCCTACGAGCAGTACTTC. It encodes CASSRGLAGAYEQYF.

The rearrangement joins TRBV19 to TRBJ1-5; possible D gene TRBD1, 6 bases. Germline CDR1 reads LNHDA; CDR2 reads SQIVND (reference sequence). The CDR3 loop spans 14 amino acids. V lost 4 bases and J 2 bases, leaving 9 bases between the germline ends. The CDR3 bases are TGTGCCAGTAGTACAGGGGCGGGCAATCAGCCCCAGCATTTT. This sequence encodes CASSTGAGNQPQHF.